The rows below give T cell receptor beta chains drawn from one sample of a study of human T cells and chemical hapten exposure. One entry per CDR3 protein, called by TCRdb with MiXCR from the RACE reads. This table holds some 43,000 distinct CDR3 sequences, over 3.5% found once. The material sequenced was whole blood, taken in connection with sensitization to the hapten diphenylcyclopropenone (DPC). These receptors were collected from a man aged 45-65 years with alopecia areata. Some clones in this sample may be carry-over from other donors' samples. Both conserved end residues are part of each CDR3. D genes are given only for firm matches. The listing skips clone size in some rows; elsewhere it reads once, few, many or a size class.

V: TRBV28
size: .
J: TRBJ1-1
D: .
CDR3: CASSLGLLVAEAFF
DNA: TGTGCCAGCAGTTTAGGGCTTTTAGTGGCTGAAGCTTTCTTT

V: TRBV7-8
size: few
J: TRBJ2-3
D: TRBD2
CDR3: CASSLGAGGPSTDTQYF
DNA: TGTGCCAGCAGCTTAGGAGCGGGAGGGCCTAGCACAGATACGCAGTATTTT

V: TRBV5-8
size: many
J: TRBJ2-7
D: .
CDR3: CASSLFQGPHEQYF
DNA: TGTGCCAGCAGCTTGTTTCAGGGCCCCCACGAGCAGTACTTC

V: TRBV12-3/TRBV12-4
size: few
J: TRBJ2-3
D: .
CDR3: CASRTASDTQYF
DNA: TGTGCCAGCAGAACGGCGTCGGATACGCAGTATTTT

V: TRBV5-1
size: many
J: TRBJ1-4
D: TRBD1
CDR3: CASSRQGDNEKLFF
DNA: TGCGCCAGCAGCCGACAGGGCGATAATGAAAAACTGTTTTTT

V: TRBV12-3/TRBV12-4
size: many
J: TRBJ1-3
D: .
CDR3: CAVGPPAGNTIYF
DNA: TGTGCCGTTGGCCCTCCAGCTGGAAACACCATATATTTT

V: TRBV7-8
size: many
J: TRBJ1-5
D: .
CDR3: CASSLGMDQPQHF
DNA: TGTGCCAGCAGCCTAGGGATGGATCAGCCCCAGCATTTT

V: TRBV29-1
size: many
J: TRBJ1-2
D: TRBD1
CDR3: CSVAGGTGQTNYGYTF
DNA: TGCAGCGTTGCGGGAGGGACAGGACAAACTAACTATGGCTACACCTTC

V: TRBV20-1
size: medium-sized
J: TRBJ2-7
D: .
CDR3: CSARDYATQSSYEQYF
DNA: TGCAGTGCTAGAGACTACGCCACACAGAGCTCCTACGAGCAGTACTTC

V: TRBV12-3/TRBV12-4
size: many
J: TRBJ1-4
D: TRBD1
CDR3: CASSPQDRGLGKLFF
DNA: TGTGCCAGCAGTCCCCAGGACAGGGGGCTCGGAAAACTGTTTTTT

V: TRBV11-2
size: many
J: TRBJ2-3
D: TRBD2
CDR3: CASSSSGSTDTQYF
DNA: TGTGCCAGCAGCTCGAGCGGGAGTACAGATACGCAGTATTTT

V: TRBV7-2
size: many
J: TRBJ2-3
D: .
CDR3: CASSPQPGDLADTQYF
DNA: TGTGCCAGCAGCCCCCAGCCGGGAGACCTGGCAGATACGCAGTATTTT

V: TRBV6-5
size: many
J: TRBJ1-6
D: TRBD1
CDR3: CASRPGQNNSPLHF
DNA: TGTGCCAGCAGACCGGGACAGAATAATTCACCCCTCCACTTT

V: TRBV6-5
size: many
J: TRBJ1-6
D: TRBD1
CDR3: CASSQQGPNSPLHF
DNA: TGTGCCAGCAGCCAACAGGGGCCCAATTCACCCCTCCACTTT

V: TRBV6-2/TRBV6-3
size: few
J: TRBJ2-5
D: TRBD2
CDR3: CASRRRLAGVRETQYF
DNA: TGTGCCAGCAGGCGAAGACTAGCGGGAGTGCGGGAGACCCAGTACTTC

V: TRBV12-3/TRBV12-4
size: .
J: TRBJ2-7
D: .
CDR3: CASRRDGRTYEQSF
DNA: TGTGCCAGCAGGCGGGACGGACGAACCTACGAGCAGTCCTTC

V: TRBV5-1
size: .
J: TRBJ1-6
D: TRBD1
CDR3: CASSLAGQGANSPLHF
DNA: TGCGCCAGCAGCTTGGCCGGACAGGGGGCGAATTCACCCCTCCACTTT

V: TRBV29-1
size: many
J: TRBJ2-3
D: .
CDR3: CSVVSVHGDTQYF
DNA: TGCAGCGTTGTGAGCGTACACGGAGATACGCAGTATTTT

V: TRBV6-1
size: many
J: TRBJ1-4
D: .
CDR3: CASSDGFNEKLFF
DNA: TGTGCCAGCAGTGACGGTTTTAATGAAAAACTGTTTTTT

V: TRBV6-5
size: many
J: TRBJ2-1
D: TRBD2
CDR3: CASSLAGGPRNEQFF
DNA: TGTGCCAGCAGTTTGGCGGGAGGGCCGAGGAATGAGCAGTTCTTC

V: TRBV20-1
size: many
J: TRBJ2-7
D: TRBD2
CDR3: CSASTSGSTYEQYF
DNA: TGCAGTGCTTCGACTAGCGGGTCTACCTACGAGCAGTACTTC

V: TRBV20-1
size: few
J: TRBJ1-1
D: .
CDR3: CSAKVNAELTEAFF
DNA: TGCAGTGCTAAAGTAAACGCGGAGCTCACTGAAGCTTTCTTT

V: TRBV20-1
size: many
J: TRBJ2-1
D: TRBD2
CDR3: CSARDTSGDNEQFF
DNA: TGCAGTGCTAGAGATACTAGCGGGGACAATGAGCAGTTCTTC

V: TRBV4-1
size: .
J: TRBJ2-7
D: TRBD1
CDR3: CASSRAGQGAGEQYF
DNA: TGCGCCAGCAGCCGAGCGGGACAGGGGGCAGGCGAGCAGTACTTC

V: TRBV12-3/TRBV12-4
size: many
J: TRBJ1-6
D: .
CDR3: CASSFTGSSYNSPLHF
DNA: TGTGCCAGCAGTTTCACAGGTTCCTCCTATAATTCACCCCTCCACTTT

V: TRBV29-1
size: few
J: TRBJ2-3
D: TRBD1
CDR3: CSARASAGGMKTDTQYF
DNA: TGCAGCGCCAGGGCATCGGCAGGGGGTATGAAAACAGATACGCAGTATTTT

V: TRBV24-1
size: many
J: TRBJ2-2
D: .
CDR3: CATSDPGGAGELFF
DNA: TGTGCCACCAGTGACCCTGGAGGCGCCGGGGAGCTGTTTTTT

V: TRBV28
size: .
J: TRBJ2-3
D: TRBD2
CDR3: CASSSLRLAGTDTQYF
DNA: TGTGCCAGCAGTTCGCTACGACTAGCGGGCACAGATACGCAGTATTTT

V: TRBV29-1
size: many
J: TRBJ2-3
D: .
CDR3: CSVLVGGTDTQYF
DNA: TGCAGCGTTCTGGTCGGGGGCACAGATACGCAGTATTTT

V: TRBV13
size: many
J: TRBJ2-7
D: TRBD1
CDR3: CASSYQGETYEQYF
DNA: TGTGCCAGCAGCTACCAGGGGGAGACTTACGAGCAGTACTTC

V: TRBV3-1
size: many
J: TRBJ2-3
D: .
CDR3: CASSSTWTDTQYF
DNA: TGTGCCAGCAGCTCAACGTGGACAGATACGCAGTATTTT

V: TRBV6-2/TRBV6-3
size: many
J: TRBJ2-7
D: .
CDR3: CASSYSEPLTYEQYF
DNA: TGTGCCAGCAGTTACTCTGAACCGTTAACCTACGAGCAGTACTTC

V: TRBV18
size: many
J: TRBJ2-1
D: TRBD2
CDR3: CASSPITGTSGSLNEQFF
DNA: TGTGCCAGCTCACCGATAACCGGGACTAGCGGGAGCCTGAATGAGCAGTTCTTC

V: TRBV5-1
size: many
J: TRBJ2-3
D: .
CDR3: CASSLARVTDTQYF
DNA: TGCGCCAGCAGCTTGGCGCGGGTCACAGATACGCAGTATTTT

V: TRBV27
size: many
J: TRBJ2-6
D: TRBD1
CDR3: CASSFLTGDAGANVLTF
DNA: TGTGCCAGCAGTTTCCTTACAGGGGACGCTGGGGCCAACGTCCTGACTTTC

V: TRBV20-1
size: many
J: TRBJ2-3
D: TRBD2
CDR3: CSAREAGGENTQYF
DNA: TGCAGTGCTAGGGAAGCGGGGGGTGAAAATACGCAGTATTTT

V: TRBV5-1
size: many
J: TRBJ2-3
D: TRBD1
CDR3: CASSLEGRGPDTQYF
DNA: TGCGCCAGCAGCTTGGAGGGCAGGGGGCCAGATACGCAGTATTTT

V: TRBV6-5
size: many
J: TRBJ2-1
D: .
CDR3: CASRGVYNEQFF
DNA: TGTGCCAGCAGGGGGGTCTACAATGAGCAGTTCTTC

V: TRBV5-4
size: many
J: TRBJ2-6
D: TRBD1
CDR3: CASSLEGQARSGANVLTF
DNA: TGTGCCAGCAGCTTGGAGGGACAGGCGCGCTCTGGGGCCAACGTCCTGACTTTC

V: TRBV7-9
size: many
J: TRBJ2-1
D: .
CDR3: CASSLATLSYNEQFF
DNA: TGTGCCAGCAGCTTAGCGACTCTTTCCTACAATGAGCAGTTCTTC

V: TRBV18
size: many
J: TRBJ2-6
D: TRBD1
CDR3: CASSPPGQGSTGANVLTF
DNA: TGTGCCAGCTCACCACCGGGACAGGGATCTACTGGGGCCAACGTCCTGACTTTC

V: TRBV20-1
size: many
J: TRBJ2-1
D: .
CDR3: CSAREPGGNNEQFF
DNA: TGCAGTGCTAGAGAGCCAGGGGGGAACAATGAGCAGTTCTTC

V: TRBV7-2
size: many
J: TRBJ1-5
D: .
CDR3: CASSLNPRNQPQHF
DNA: TGTGCCAGCAGCTTAAATCCCAGGAATCAGCCCCAGCATTTT

V: TRBV6-1
size: many
J: TRBJ1-5
D: .
CDR3: CASRNFHGGQSNQPQHF
DNA: TGTGCCAGCAGGAATTTCCACGGGGGGCAGAGCAATCAGCCCCAGCATTTT

V: TRBV4-3
size: many
J: TRBJ2-1
D: .
CDR3: CASSLSPGGFFSDEQFF
DNA: TGCGCCAGCAGCCTTAGTCCCGGCGGGTTCTTCTCTGATGAGCAGTTCTTC

V: TRBV3-1
size: many
J: TRBJ2-6
D: TRBD1
CDR3: CASSQGLDRRQGALRANVLTF
DNA: TGTGCCAGCAGCCAAGGATTGGATAGGCGACAGGGGGCTCTTAGGGCCAACGTCCTGACTTTC

V: TRBV3-1
size: many
J: TRBJ2-2
D: .
CDR3: CASSQDGRTASGGELFF
DNA: TGTGCCAGCAGCCAAGATGGAAGGACGGCTTCAGGCGGGGAGCTGTTTTTT

V: TRBV5-4
size: many
J: TRBJ2-3
D: .
CDR3: CASSLLTDTQYF
DNA: TGTGCCAGCAGCTTGCTCACAGATACGCAGTATTTT

V: TRBV20-1
size: many
J: TRBJ1-6
D: .
CDR3: CSARDVNNSPLHF
DNA: TGCAGTGCTCGGGACGTCAATAATTCACCCCTCCACTTT

V: TRBV30
size: many
J: TRBJ2-3
D: .
CDR3: CAWSTGERGWADTQYF
DNA: TGTGCCTGGAGTACTGGAGAACGCGGTTGGGCAGATACGCAGTATTTT

V: TRBV7-2
size: few
J: TRBJ2-7
D: TRBD2
CDR3: CASSPAGTSLIDLYEQYF
DNA: TGTGCCAGCAGCCCGGCCGGGACTAGCCTTATTGACCTTTACGAGCAGTACTTC

V: TRBV20-1
size: many
J: TRBJ2-7
D: .
CDR3: CSAPGTYEQYF
DNA: TGCAGTGCACCAGGGACTTACGAGCAGTACTTC

V: TRBV28
size: many
J: TRBJ2-4
D: TRBD1
CDR3: CASSGTGGGNIQYF
DNA: TGTGCCAGCAGTGGGACAGGGGGAGGAAACATTCAGTACTTC

V: TRBV30
size: few
J: TRBJ1-5
D: .
CDR3: CAWSVRDAQPQHF
DNA: TGTGCCTGGAGTGTGAGGGATGCTCAGCCCCAGCATTTT

V: TRBV19
size: many
J: TRBJ2-1
D: .
CDR3: CASSKAGTSSYNEQFF
DNA: TGTGCCAGTAGTAAGGCCGGGACAAGCTCCTACAATGAGCAGTTCTTC